This paragraph reports one TCR beta chain. Its specificity is unknown. Healthy individuals who donated bone marrow served as the donors. Primers for the PCR totalled 60 Vbeta and 13 Jbeta. The protocol was immunoSEQ multiplex PCR, while the TCRdb copy is restricted to in-frame clones and leaves out a portion. In the table there are about 170,000 clones, just under 80% of which are singletons. The data stem from a study of cytomegalovirus exposure and HLA in healthy donors. Study in general: Some 85 million unique TCRs, all from HLA-typed donors, were included in an early release of the data.

CDR1 MNHNS and CDR2 SASEGT come from the germline V gene. The CDR3 runs 15 residues. The ends were cut back, 2 bases at V and 15 bases at J, with 20 bases in the middle. Study findings and constraints: In a later analysis, CMV-associated beta chains were mostly HLA-associated, it appeared. A later analysis appeared to link common viral pathogens to several of the most significant clusters.

Material for sequencing was PBMCs. The TCR was taken from a woman aged 45-60 years in good health and CMV-seropositive. This chain connects TRBV6-1 to TRBJ1-6; maybe TRBD1 (5 bases). The CDR3: CASSETTTGTDRLHF. CDR3 in DNA: TGTGCCAGCAGTGAAACCACCACCGGGACTGATCGCCTCCACTTT.